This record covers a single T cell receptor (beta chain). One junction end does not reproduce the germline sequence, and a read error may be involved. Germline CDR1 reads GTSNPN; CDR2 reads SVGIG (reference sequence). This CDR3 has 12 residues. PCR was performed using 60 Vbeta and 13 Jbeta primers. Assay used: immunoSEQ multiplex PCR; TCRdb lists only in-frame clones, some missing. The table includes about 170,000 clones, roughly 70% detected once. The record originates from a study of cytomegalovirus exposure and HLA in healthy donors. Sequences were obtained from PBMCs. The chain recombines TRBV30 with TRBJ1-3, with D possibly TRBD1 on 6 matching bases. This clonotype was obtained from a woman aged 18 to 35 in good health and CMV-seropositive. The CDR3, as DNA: TGTGCCTGGAGCCAACAGGGCCTGGGAACCTCTTTT. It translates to CAWSQQGLGTSF.